In this sample, the clone carrying this T cell receptor beta chain turned up once. Its target is not known. This entry is derived from a study of cytomegalovirus exposure and HLA in healthy donors. Findings of the study overall: In a later analysis, a missense DCLRE1C variant was linked to TCR beta V- and J-gene trimming.

PCR involved 60 Vbeta and 13 Jbeta primers. The table came from immunoSEQ multiplex PCR; TCRdb's copy has only in-frame clones and leaves some out. Here the sample spans 100,000 or so clones, around 75% being singletons. V lost 1 base, J lost 0 bases, and 3 bases stayed unmatched. This CDR3 has 17 residues. Germline V lookup: CDR1 SEHNR, CDR2 FQNEAQ (reference sequence). The sample taken for sequencing was PBMCs. The source is a man under 40 in good health and CMV-seropositive. The chain combines TRBV7-9 with TRBJ2-3, with 11 bases that match TRBD2. The CDR3 region has the DNA TGTGCCAGCAGCTTAGGCACTAGCGGGGGAAGCACAGATACGCAGTATTTT. Translation gives CASSLGTSGGSTDTQYF.